Each of the 23 T cell receptor beta chains below was sequenced from the same sample in a study of Ad26.COV2.S vaccination and SARS-CoV-2 variants. Treatment here: roughly 18 received Ad26.COV2.S at low or high dose, single or two shots; about 5 received placebo; per-sample allocation not given. It was on day 63 after the first vaccine or placebo injection that samples were taken. Sequencing used immunoSEQ multiplex PCR; TCRdb keeps in-frame clones, though not all of them. The table lists approximately 280,000 clones, around 87% of them singletons, with 2.5% to 3.5% in the top ten. The input for sequencing was peripheral blood, taken in a trial of Ad26.COV2.S vaccine versus placebo. Receptors originate from a person between 18 and 60 years old who received the Ad26.COV2.S COVID-19 vaccine or a placebo.

This chain uses TRBV27 with TRBJ1-5; 7 positions match TRBD1. The V and J ends lost 4 bases and 6 bases, in that order; junction bases with no gene match: 6. The CDR3 spans 14 residues. In germline, CDR1 is MNHEY, CDR2 SMNVEV (reference sequence). In DNA, the CDR3 is TGTGCCAGCAGTTCACAGGGGTCTGCTCAGCCCCAGCATTTT. Its translation is CASSSQGSAQPQHF.

The chain carries TRBV19 and TRBJ1-2; D remains ambiguous. Trimming stripped 8 bases from V and 6 bases from J, with 10 bases between. Germline lookup yields CDR1 LNHDA and CDR2 SQIVND (reference sequence). This CDR3 has 11 residues. The CDR3 region is CASSLGNGYTF. The CDR3 region has the DNA TGTGCCAGTTCTTTGGGAAATGGCTACACCTTC.

The J gene is TRBJ2-3, the V gene TRBV9; 11 bases fit TRBD2. After removal of 4 bases from V and 6 bases from J, the junction contained 7 bases not matched to a gene. From germline, CDR1 is SGDLS and CDR2 YYNGEE. The CDR3 is made up of 15 amino acids. Written as DNA, the CDR3 is TGTGCCAGCAGCCTCATAGCGGGGGGGCCGGATACGCAGTATTTT. This encodes CASSLIAGGPDTQYF.

This clone was seen many times. This chain uses TRBV7-2 with TRBJ1-5; maybe TRBD1 (5 bases). Germline CDR1 SGHTA, CDR2 FQGNSA. The CDR3 contains 15 residues. V was pared by 1 base and J by 4 bases, with 11 bases between. CDR3 coding DNA: TGTGCCAGCAGCTTAGATACAGGAAGAAATCAGCCCCAGCATTTT. It codes for CASSLDTGRNQPQHF. The whole variable domain, filled in from reference TRBV7-2 and TRBJ1-5, reads GAGVSQSPSNKVTEKGKDVELRCDPISGHTALYWYRQSLGQGLEFLIYFQGNSAPDKSGLPSDRFSAERTGGSVSTLTIQRTQQEDSAVYLCASSLDTGRNQPQHFGDGTRLSIL.

This clone was counted a single time. CDR3 DNA: TGTGCCAGCAGCTTAAGGTGGGAGACAATGAATGGCTACACCTTC. Its translation: CASSLRWETMNGYTF. The chain is built from TRBV7-9 and TRBJ1-2; D call uncertain. V was pared by 2 bases and J by 6 bases, with 16 bases between. Germline CDR1 reads SEHNR; CDR2 reads FQNEAQ (reference sequence). The CDR3 sequence is 15 residues long.

This chain links TRBV11-2 with TRBJ2-7; D gene uncertain. Trimming stripped 0 bases from V and 3 bases from J, with 9 bases between. The CDR3 extends over 14 amino acids. CDR1 and CDR2 (germline): SGHAT, FQNNGV. The CDR3 reads CASSLDEPVYEQYF. CDR3 bases: TGTGCCAGCAGCTTAGATGAGCCCGTCTACGAGCAGTACTTC.

Written as DNA, the CDR3 is TGTGCCATCAGTGAGGTCGGAGAGACCCAGTACTTC. The encoded protein is CAISEVGETQYF. The chain carries TRBV10-3 and TRBJ2-5; D is unresolved. This CDR3 spans 12 amino acids. The germline V and J ends were trimmed by 2 bases and 4 bases, with 5 bases remaining between them. Per germline, CDR1 ENHRY and CDR2 SYGVKD.

This clone was detected once. This sample also contains other DNA sequences that code for the same CDR3. The chain employs TRBV29-1 and TRBJ2-7; D perhaps matches TRBD1 (6 bases). Per germline, CDR1 SQVTM and CDR2 ANQGSEA. Deletions cut 6 bases from V and 2 bases from J, with 8 bases between. The CDR3 sequence is 11 residues long. CDR3 nucleotides: TGCAGCGTCAGGACAGCCTACGAGCAGTACTTC. This gives the protein CSVRTAYEQYF.

This clone has just one count. The chain carries TRBV7-6 and TRBJ2-2, with D perhaps being TRBD1 or TRBD2 (6 bases each). V was clipped by 0 bases and J by 2 bases, with 7 bases between them. The CDR3 contains 15 residues. Germline V gene sequence: CDR1 SGHVS, CDR2 FNYEAQ. The CDR3 DNA sequence: TGTGCCAGCAGCTTAGCGGGGGGCAACACCGGGGAGCTGTTTTTT. It yields the protein CASSLAGGNTGELFF.

The gene calls are TRBV10-2 and TRBJ1-2; D not certain. Trimming cost V 1 base and J 5 bases, with 14 bases left between them. This CDR3 is 15 amino acids long. Germline values: CDR1 WSHSY, CDR2 SAAADI. The CDR3 DNA sequence: TGCGCCAGCAGTGAGTTTTCCGTCAGGCTATATGGCTACACCTTC. It yields the protein CASSEFSVRLYGYTF.

This CDR3 reads CASRSPYEQYF. The CDR3 region has the DNA TGTGCCAGCAGGTCCCCCTACGAGCAGTACTTC. The genes are TRBV6-5 and TRBJ2-7; no definite D call. V lost 6 bases and J lost 2, with 5 bases in between. CDR3 length: 11 residues. Looked up from germline, CDR1 is MNHEY and CDR2 is SVGAGI.

The J gene is TRBJ1-3, the V gene TRBV7-8, with no clear D. CDR3 size: 14 residues. V was trimmed by 5 bases and J by 0 bases, leaving 8 bases between them. The V gene's germline CDR1 is SGHVS and CDR2 FQNEAQ. CDR3 in amino acids: CASSTYASGNTIYF. CDR3 in DNA: TGTGCCAGCAGCACATACGCCTCTGGAAACACCATATATTTT.

This chain connects TRBV5-4 to TRBJ2-1, with TRBD2 as a possible D gene (5 bases). V shed 3 bases and J shed 3 bases, with 13 bases lying between them. Germline values: CDR1 SGHNT, CDR2 YYREEE (reference sequence). This CDR3 contains 15 residues. CDR3 amino acids: CASSSGLYGYNEQFF. The CDR3 DNA reads TGTGCCAGCAGCTCAGGACTCTACGGCTACAATGAGCAGTTCTTC.

This chain links TRBV5-1 with TRBJ2-7, with D possibly matching TRBD1 (6 bases). Trimming shortened V by 5 bases and J by 5 bases, and 17 bases separated the two germline ends. CDR3 length: 14 amino acids. From germline, CDR1 is SGHRS and CDR2 YFSETQ. CDR3 sequence: CASRDGLSGDEQYF. As DNA, the CDR3 is TGCGCCAGCAGGGACGGACTCTCAGGGGACGAGCAGTACTTC.

The rearrangement uses TRBV18 and TRBJ1-2; D is perhaps TRBD1 (5 bases). There are 14 residues in the CDR3. Trimming cost V 2 bases and J 1 base, with 8 bases left between them. Germline V CDR1 and CDR2: KGHSH, LQKENI. CDR3 region: CASSPGTVNYGYTF. CDR3 DNA: TGTGCCAGCTCACCAGGGACGGTTAACTATGGCTACACCTTC.

The chain couples TRBV2 to TRBJ2-7; 7 positions agree with TRBD2. CDR1 and CDR2 from the germline V gene are SNHLY and FYNNEI. The CDR3 totals 14 residues. The J segment lost 5 bases and the V segment lost 4 bases, leaving 8 bases of the junction unmatched. CDR3: CASSGSGRGDEQYF. CDR3 in DNA: TGTGCCAGCAGTGGTAGCGGCCGGGGGGACGAGCAGTACTTC.

This clone was seen once. The gene calls are TRBV5-4 and TRBJ2-3, with D perhaps TRBD2 (6 bases). With 3 bases removed from V and 3 bases from J, the gap between germline ends came to 14 bases. This CDR3 has 15 residues. Germline V gene data show CDR1 as SGHNT and CDR2 as YYREEE (reference sequence). The CDR3 here is CASSSTRHVTDTQYF. The CDR3, as DNA: TGTGCCAGCAGCTCGACTAGGCATGTGACAGATACGCAGTATTTT.

CDR3 sequence reads: CASSLRTGFNYGYTF. The CDR3 coding sequence is TGTGCCAGCAGTCTACGGACAGGATTCAACTATGGCTACACCTTC. The chain joins TRBV27 to TRBJ1-2; TRBD1 matches at 7 bases. Germline CDR1 and CDR2: MNHEY and SMNVEV (reference sequence). Losses at the gene ends were 5 bases for V and 2 bases for J; bases not matched to a gene: 8. This CDR3 spans 15 amino acids.

V gene TRBV5-6 combines with J gene TRBJ2-7; TRBD1 is a possible D gene (5 bases). The V and J ends lost 3 bases and 6 bases respectively, with 10 bases between them. CDR1 and CDR2 from the germline V gene are SGHDT and YYEEEE. The CDR3 has 12 residues. The CDR3 DNA follows: TGTGCCAGCAGCTGGCAGGGTGGCGAGCAGTACTTC. It yields the protein CASSWQGGEQYF.

Notes on this clone: The identical CDR3 is also encoded by other nucleotide sequences in the sample. The chain is built from TRBV2 and TRBJ1-2; possible D gene TRBD1, 5 bases. The CDR3 sequence is 14 residues long. The germline gives CDR1 SNHLY, CDR2 FYNNEI. Trimming stripped 5 bases from V and 0 bases from J, with 10 bases between. The CDR3 DNA is TGTGCCAGCAGTACCCAGGGAGCTAACTATGGCTACACCTTC. It codes for CASSTQGANYGYTF.

The chain joins TRBV5-1 to TRBJ2-4, with 7 bases that match TRBD1. Germline V gene lookup returns CDR1 SGHRS and CDR2 YFSETQ. J was trimmed by 0 bases and V by 4 bases; bases with no gene match: 7. The CDR3 is made up of 16 amino acids. DNA of the CDR3: TGCGCCAGCAGCCTGGGACAGCTCTTAGCCAAAAACATTCAGTACTTC. It translates to CASSLGQLLAKNIQYF.

The V call is TRBV3-1 (or the pseudogene TRBV3-2), the J call TRBJ2-1, with D perhaps given as TRBD1 or TRBD2 (5 bases each). V was shortened by 1 base and J by 7 bases, with 11 bases between the two germline ends. CDR3 length equals 14 residues. CDR1 and CDR2 from the germline V gene are LGHDT and YNNKEL (reference sequence). The CDR3 reads CASSQAGTANEQFF. Written as DNA, the CDR3 is TGTGCCAGCAGCCAAGCGGGGACGGCGAATGAGCAGTTCTTC.

Here the CDR3 reads CAWSVRTGETQYF. For the CDR3, the DNA is TGTGCCTGGAGTGTACGGACAGGGGAGACCCAGTACTTC. The chain combines TRBV30 with TRBJ2-5; 8 positions agree with TRBD1. CDR1 and CDR2 from the germline V gene are GTSNPN and SVGIG (reference sequence). This CDR3 comprises 13 residues. The J segment lost 5 bases and the V segment lost 0 bases, leaving 2 bases of the junction unmatched.